This T cell receptor (beta chain) was obtained from a study of control samples from healthy donors and cancer patients. The CDR3 extends over 10 amino acids. Trimming removed 0 bases from V and 8 bases from J, with 2 bases in between. Looked up from germline, CDR1 is DFQATT and CDR2 is SNEGSKA (reference sequence). Some clones are missing from TCRdb's copy, which holds only in-frame ones; the method was immunoSEQ multiplex PCR. The table records over 100,000 clones, 90% of them present only once. The count of this clone is one. V gene TRBV20-1 combines with J gene TRBJ2-1; D is unclear. This receptor was identified in a man aged 35 to 55 in good health. The specimen sequenced was blood. CDR3 loop: CSARDHEQFF. In DNA form, the CDR3 reads TGCAGTGCTAGAGACCATGAGCAGTTCTTC.